This TCR beta chain was profiled in a study of lymphopenia after photon versus proton radiotherapy. Study-wide results and limits: Oligoclonal CD8+ Temra expansion after nadir drove photon patients' diversity drop. Survival link was tested only in deceased patients; proton benefit remains a possibility.

On this clone itself: Its antigen is not identified.

V lost 6 bases and J lost 5; bases outside the gene matches: 10. The CDR3 spans 14 residues. Germline V lookup: CDR1 SQVTM, CDR2 ANQGSEA. TCRdb keeps only in-frame clones here, not all; method: immunoSEQ multiplex PCR. The sample lists fewer than 70,000 clones, around 86% occurring once. This chain links TRBV29-1 with TRBJ2-5, with 9 positions matching TRBD1. The sequences come from peripheral blood, collected from a patient treated with proton-based radiotherapy. This receptor was identified in an elderly man with esophageal cancer. The CDR3 DNA follows: TGCAGCGTCGCCGGGACAGGGAGTCTCGAGACCCAGTACTTC. Translating it yields CSVAGTGSLETQYF.